This T cell receptor beta chain was profiled in a study of molecular identifiers for immune sequencing clone quantification. For the study at large: In replicates, the authors split RNA from around 20,000 or 100,000 naive CD8 cells five ways and sequenced four.

Sorting isolated naive CD8 T cells as CD8+CD4-CCR7+CD45RA+ events. Generation of bulk TCR libraries relied on previously described methods and listed TCR primers. TCRdb called the PCR reads again in MiXCR, with one record for every CDR3 protein. The table records 60,000 to 70,000 distinct CDR3 sequences, 17% of them present only once. The sample holds a few counts of this clonotype. Its antigen is unknown. The CDR3 consists of 15 residues. CDR1 and CDR2 from the germline V gene are SGDLS and YYNGEE. Trimming at V came to 0 bases and at J to 3 bases, leaving 3 bases not matched to a gene. Study outcomes and limitations: Shared barcodes on identical TCR molecules could underestimate the sizes of highly expanded clones.

The chain couples TRBV9 to TRBJ2-1; 7 bases are a match to TRBD2. The sample comprised naive CD8+ T cells from blood, with Jurkat cell RNA spiked in. The sample's subset: FACS-sorted CD8+CD4-CCR7+CD45RA+ naive T cells. This sequence was found in a human donor in good health. Some libraries in this study had Jurkat cell RNA spiked in. The DNA for the CDR3 is TGTGCCAGCAGCGTAGGAGCGGGACTCTACAATGAGCAGTTCTTC. Amino acid sequence: CASSVGAGLYNEQFF.